This T cell receptor beta chain was found in a study of blood T cell repertoires in COVID-19. Study details: Researchers got acute and convalescent COVID-19 samples from the United States, Italy and Spain.

Germline V gives CDR1 LNHDA, CDR2 SQIVND (reference sequence). The germline V and J ends were trimmed by 1 base and 0 bases, with 9 bases remaining between them. The CDR3 length is 16 residues. As originally analysed: Counts of nucleated cells, estimated from reference gene primer amplification, were obtained. The repertoire was sequenced with immunoSEQ multiplex PCR; TCRdb's copy has only in-frame clones and lacks some. V, J and clone size were drawn from that table, and D and trimming were deduced from the DNA. Among fewer than 200,000 clones listed, around nine tenths were seen once. Recruited during active infection, patients (from Seattle) were subsequently followed longitudinally.

The chain uses TRBV19 and TRBJ2-2; tentatively, D is TRBD2 (6 bases). The sample taken for sequencing was peripheral blood. This receptor was identified in a woman aged 70 to 79 with COVID-19, enrolled during active disease. This CDR3 is CASSIVPSANTGELFF. CDR3 sequence (DNA): TGTGCCAGTAGTATAGTTCCTAGCGCGAACACCGGGGAGCTGTTTTTT.